Following are 28 T cell receptor beta chains from one sample sequenced in a study of identifying expanded T cells in peripheral blood. Sequencing was performed with immunoSEQ multiplex PCR; in TCRdb, only in-frame clones are kept and a portion is missing. The table records around 85,000 clones, approximately 90% of them present only once. The specimen was blood. These receptors all come from a person aged 18 to 75 in good health.

The chain joins TRBV27 to TRBJ1-4; D not resolved. This CDR3 is built from 15 residues. V was shortened by 4 bases and J by 4 bases, with 13 bases between the two germline ends. CDR1 MNHEY and CDR2 SMNVEV come from the germline V gene (reference sequence). CDR3 in DNA: TGTGCCAGCAGTTCGCGCGGACCATTTAATGAAAAACTGTTTTTT. It codes for CASSSRGPFNEKLFF.

The V call is TRBV7-9, the J call TRBJ2-5; 7 bases match TRBD1. Trimming took 5 bases from V and 2 from J; bases not matched to a gene: 8. The germline gives CDR1 SEHNR, CDR2 FQNEAQ (reference sequence). There are 15 residues in the CDR3. The CDR3 region is CASSNVQGEQETQYF. The DNA for the CDR3 is TGTGCCAGCAGCAATGTTCAGGGGGAACAAGAGACCCAGTACTTC.

This chain uses TRBV6-4 with TRBJ1-1; 10 bases line up with TRBD1. Trimming removed 6 bases from V and 1 base from J; junction bases left unmatched: 14. The germline V gene encodes CDR1 MRHNA and CDR2 SNTAGT. The CDR3 consists of 18 residues. This chain's CDR3 is CASRIPGQGLEGNTEAFF. The CDR3 coding sequence is TGTGCCAGCAGGATTCCGGGACAGGGGCTGGAAGGGAACACTGAAGCTTTCTTT.

This sequence joins TRBV4-1 and TRBJ2-3; possibly TRBD1 or TRBD2 for D (5 bases each). Germline assignment: CDR1 MGHRA and CDR2 YSYEKL. Trimming took off 3 bases at V and 4 bases at J, with 29 bases between the two ends. The CDR3 runs 20 residues. CDR3 residues: CASSHRRQTAADTRADTQYF. CDR3 in DNA: TGCGCCAGCAGCCATAGAAGGCAGACAGCGGCCGACACAAGGGCAGATACGCAGTATTTT.

The genes are TRBV10-3 and TRBJ2-3; 8 nucleotides agree with TRBD1. This CDR3 is built from 15 residues. V gave up 2 bases and J gave up 3 bases; unmatched junction bases: 4. Germline V CDR1 and CDR2: ENHRY, SYGVKD. For the CDR3, the DNA is TGTGCCATCAGTGAGCCCGGACAGGGTACAGATACGCAGTATTTT. Translated: CAISEPGQGTDTQYF.

The CDR3 loop is CASSRGPNTEAFF. The CDR3, as DNA: TGCGCCAGCAGTCGCGGACCGAACACTGAAGCTTTCTTT. V and J are TRBV4-3 and TRBJ1-1, with D unresolved. CDR1 and CDR2 from the germline V gene are LGHNA and YSLEER. V lost 6 bases and J 1 base, leaving 9 bases between the germline ends. The length of the CDR3 is 13 residues.

The chain has TRBV5-1 and TRBJ1-5; D is unresolved. V shed 4 bases and J shed 2 bases, with 13 bases lying between them. The CDR3 extends over 15 amino acids. The germline V gene encodes CDR1 SGHRS and CDR2 YFSETQ. CDR3 in amino acids: CASSLLGVGNQPQHF. CDR3 sequence (DNA): TGCGCCAGCAGCCTGCTAGGTGTCGGCAATCAGCCCCAGCATTTT.

This chain connects TRBV6-5 to TRBJ2-7; D unresolved. Trimming pared 6 bases from V and 5 bases from J, leaving 14 bases between. The V gene's germline CDR1 is MNHEY and CDR2 SVGAGI. The CDR3 consists of 13 residues. CDR3 in amino acids: CASSLGLINEQYF. The CDR3 bases are TGTGCCAGCAGCCTAGGGCTAATCAACGAGCAGTACTTC.

J is TRBJ2-3 and V is TRBV29-1; the D gene is possibly TRBD2 (6 bases). Germline-derived CDR1 and CDR2 are SQVTM and ANQGSEA. This CDR3 is 13 amino acids long. Trimming removed 4 bases at V and 5 bases at J, with 13 bases between. Here the CDR3 DNA reads TGCAGCGTTGGGGGGGACGGAGGAGATACGCAGTATTTT. Amino acids: CSVGGDGGDTQYF.

The V and J genes are TRBV2 and TRBJ2-7, with 7 nucleotides matching TRBD2. V shed 3 bases, J shed 3 bases, and the junction held 5 bases outside the gene matches. Germline V lookup: CDR1 SNHLY, CDR2 FYNNEI. The length of the CDR3 is 14 residues. The CDR3 nucleotides are TGTGCCAGCAGTGAGGGAGGGGCGGTCTACGAGCAGTACTTC. It codes for CASSEGGAVYEQYF.

The CDR3 DNA follows: TGTGCCAGCAGCTTAGGAGGGGCAGCAGTCGGATATGGCTACACCTTC. This codes for CASSLGGAAVGYGYTF. The chain is built from TRBV11-2 and TRBJ1-2; perhaps TRBD1 as D (5 bases). Germline V gene sequence: CDR1 SGHAT, CDR2 FQNNGV. CDR3 length: 16 amino acids. Trimming removed 1 base from V and 5 bases from J, with 17 bases in between.

This clone was seen a single time. The V and J genes are TRBV19 and TRBJ2-7; no definite D call. There are 14 residues in the CDR3. The V gene's germline CDR1 is LNHDA and CDR2 SQIVND (reference sequence). The germline V and J ends were trimmed by 10 bases and 9 bases, with 25 bases remaining between them. The CDR3 protein is CATKEQAEGIVQYF. CDR3 nucleotide sequence: TGTGCCACCAAAGAGCAGGCAGAAGGAATTGTGCAGTACTTC.

This clone showed up just a few times. The chain couples TRBV9 to TRBJ1-1; D not certain. Germline V gene sequence: CDR1 SGDLS, CDR2 YYNGEE. This CDR3 is built from 13 residues. Between the trimmed V and J ends, which lost 3 bases and 1 base, there was a span of 7 bases. The CDR3 DNA follows: TGTGCCAGCAGCGCTGAGCCGAACACTGAAGCTTTCTTT. It encodes CASSAEPNTEAFF.

The chain has TRBV6-4 and TRBJ1-6; 7 bases agree with TRBD1. In germline, CDR1 is MRHNA, CDR2 SNTAGT. CDR3 length: 14 residues. The ends lost 3 bases at V and 6 bases at J; junction bases unmatched: 2. As DNA, the CDR3 is TGTGCCAGCAGTGAACAGGGGAGTAATTCACCCCTCCACTTT. Encoded protein: CASSEQGSNSPLHF.

This clone is termed medium-sized. The genes are TRBV7-6 and TRBJ2-7; TRBD1 or TRBD2 may be the D gene (6 bases each). Looked up from germline, CDR1 is SGHVS and CDR2 is FNYEAQ. The CDR3 spans 14 residues. The V end lost 3 bases, the J end lost 4 bases, and 13 bases lay between the germline ends. CDR3 bases: TGTGCCAGCAGCTTCGGAGGGGGGAATTACGAGCAGTACTTC. Protein product: CASSFGGGNYEQYF.

The rearrangement links TRBV7-9 to TRBJ1-3; D gene uncertain. With 6 bases removed from V and 4 bases from J, the gap between germline ends came to 16 bases. Germline CDR1 reads SEHNR; CDR2 reads FQNEAQ (reference sequence). This CDR3 comprises 15 residues. The CDR3 bases are TGTGCCAGCAGTTTCCCCTCTGGACGGGGAAACACCATATATTTT. Translating it yields CASSFPSGRGNTIYF.

This chain connects TRBV5-6 to TRBJ1-1; D is unclear. The ends were cut back, 4 bases at V and 0 bases at J, with 13 bases in the middle. CDR1 SGHDT and CDR2 YYEEEE come from the germline V gene. The CDR3 has 15 amino acids. The CDR3 loop is CASSTAPGLNTEAFF. In DNA, the CDR3 is TGTGCCAGCAGCACTGCTCCAGGACTGAACACTGAAGCTTTCTTT. Full variable domain (outside the CDR3, taken from reference TRBV5-6 and TRBJ1-1): DAGVTQSPTHLIKTRGQQVTLRCSPKSGHDTVSWYQQALGQGPQFIFQYYEEEERQRGNFPDRFSGHQFPNYSSELNVNALLLGDSALYLCASSTAPGLNTEAFFGQGTRLTVV.

The rearrangement links TRBV27 to TRBJ1-2, with 8 bases that match TRBD1. V was clipped by 0 bases and J by 0 bases; unmatched bases: 18. CDR3 length: 21 residues. Looked up from germline, CDR1 is MNHEY and CDR2 is SMNVEV (reference sequence). In DNA form, the CDR3 reads TGTGCCAGCAGTTTATCCGTCGGGACAGGTTGGCAAGAGAAGACTAACTATGGCTACACCTTC. Its protein product is CASSLSVGTGWQEKTNYGYTF.

The J gene is TRBJ2-3, the V gene TRBV4-3; 13 bases are a match to TRBD2. Per the germline V gene, CDR1 is LGHNA and CDR2 is YSLEER. V dropped 3 bases and J dropped 2; count of bases not matched to a gene: 5. The CDR3 runs to 17 residues. The CDR3: CASSHPGLAGTTDTQYF. In nucleotides, the CDR3 is TGCGCCAGCAGCCATCCGGGACTAGCGGGGACCACAGATACGCAGTATTTT.

The chain has TRBV6-6 and TRBJ1-5, with D perhaps TRBD1 (5 bases). The CDR3 runs to 15 residues. Germline V gene lookup returns CDR1 MNHNY and CDR2 SVGAGI (reference sequence). The V end was cut by 7 bases, the J end by 2 bases, with 15 bases between. The CDR3 is CASKGLTLGNQPQHF. The CDR3 region has the DNA TGTGCCAGCAAGGGGCTGACGCTAGGCAATCAGCCCCAGCATTTT.

This clone was seen more than once but under ten times. This rearrangement joins TRBV7-8 to TRBJ1-6, with D possibly TRBD1 on 6 matching bases. There are 13 residues in the CDR3. V lost 10 bases and J 4 bases, leaving 11 bases between the germline ends. Germline CDR1 reads SGHVS; CDR2 reads FQNEAQ. Written as DNA, the CDR3 is TGTGCCACGCTACAGGGTTATAATTCACCCCTCCACTTT. Translation gives CATLQGYNSPLHF. The full variable domain, with the rest looked up from reference TRBV7-8 and TRBJ1-6, is GAGVSQSPRYKVAKRGQDVALRCDPISGHVSLFWYQQALGQGPEFLTYFQNEAQLDKSGLPSDRFFAERPEGSVSTLKIQRTQQEDSAVYLCATLQGYNSPLHFGNGTRLTVT.

The CDR3 region has the DNA TGTGCCAGCAGCTCCCTCGGGGGGGGCTACAATGAAAAACTGTTTTTT. Translating it yields CASSSLGGGYNEKLFF. The rearrangement uses TRBV7-9 and TRBJ1-4; D is perhaps TRBD1 (6 bases). V was shortened by 4 bases and J by 5 bases, with 17 bases between the two germline ends. The V gene's germline CDR1 is SEHNR and CDR2 FQNEAQ (reference sequence). This CDR3 region has 16 residues.

The rearrangement joins TRBV29-1 to TRBJ1-4, with D possibly TRBD1 on 5 matching bases. This CDR3 comprises 12 residues. CDR1 is SQVTM and CDR2 is ANQGSEA in the germline V gene. Deletions cut 4 bases from V and 8 bases from J, with 11 bases between. CDR3 bases: TGCAGCGTTGGATGGGGCGGAGAAAAACTGTTTTTT. Amino acids: CSVGWGGEKLFF.

CDR3 loop: CASSQAGTGGTEAFF. The DNA of the CDR3 is TGTGCCAGCAGCCAAGCCGGGACAGGGGGCACTGAAGCTTTCTTT. The chain couples TRBV4-2 to TRBJ1-1, with 11 bases fitting TRBD1. V gave up 1 base and J gave up 4 bases; unmatched junction bases: 2. CDR3 size: 15 residues. Germline CDR1 reads LGHNA; CDR2 reads YNFKEQ.

A few counts support this clone. This sequence joins TRBV18 and TRBJ1-1, with D possibly matching TRBD1 (6 bases). Germline V lookup: CDR1 KGHSH, CDR2 LQKENI. CDR3 length: 13 amino acids. Trimming pared 5 bases from V and 3 bases from J, leaving 10 bases between. CDR3 region: CASSGAGDTEAFF. Here the CDR3 DNA reads TGTGCCAGCTCAGGGGCAGGGGACACTGAAGCTTTCTTT. The variable domain in full, with the rest retrieved from reference TRBV18 and TRBJ1-1, is NAGVMQNPRHLVRRRGQEARLRCSPMKGHSHVYWYRQLPEEGLKFMVYLQKENIIDESGMPKERFSAEFPKEGPSILRIQQVVRGDSAAYFCASSGAGDTEAFFGQGTRLTVV.

The chain joins TRBV7-9 to TRBJ1-1, with D tentatively TRBD1 (6 bases). The CDR3 loop spans 16 amino acids. Germline values: CDR1 SEHNR, CDR2 FQNEAQ (reference sequence). With 4 bases removed from V and 1 base from J, the gap between germline ends came to 16 bases. CDR3 sequence (DNA): TGTGCCAGCAGCTCGGCGGGGGGCGCAAGGAACACTGAAGCTTTCTTT. As protein: CASSSAGGARNTEAFF.

In this sample, this clone turned up a few times. The chain has TRBV7-9 and TRBJ2-3; 8 nucleotides line up with TRBD2. Germline CDR1 is SEHNR and CDR2 is FQNEAQ (reference sequence). The ends lost 0 bases at V and 8 bases at J; junction bases unmatched: 7. The CDR3 runs to 15 residues. The CDR3 DNA follows: TGTGCCAGCAGCTTAGCGGGTAGCGGGGAAAGTACGCAGTATTTT. This translates into CASSLAGSGESTQYF. Looking up the rest from reference TRBV7-9 and TRBJ2-3 gives the full variable domain: DTGVSQNPRHKITKRGQNVTFRCDPISEHNRLYWYRQTLGQGPEFLTYFQNEAQLEKSRLLSDRFSAERPKGSFSTLEIQRTEQGDSAMYLCASSLAGSGESTQYFGPGTRLTVL.

V and J are TRBV5-6 and TRBJ2-7; D is unclear. This CDR3 comprises 14 residues. V was clipped by 4 bases and J by 9 bases, with 20 bases between them. Per germline, CDR1 SGHDT and CDR2 YYEEEE. Written as DNA, the CDR3 is TGTGCCAGCAGCCCCCCGGGTCCCGCCGTCGGGCAGTACTTC. Protein: CASSPPGPAVGQYF. The full variable domain, its missing parts supplied by reference TRBV5-6 and TRBJ2-7, is DAGVTQSPTHLIKTRGQQVTLRCSPKSGHDTVSWYQQALGQGPQFIFQYYEEEERQRGNFPDRFSGHQFPNYSSELNVNALLLGDSALYLCASSPPGPAVGQYFGPGTRLTVT.